Listed below are T cell receptor beta chains from one sample, sequenced in a study of T cell repertoires in cytomegalovirus infection. From the reads, TCRdb called clonotypes with MiXCR, one entry per CDR3 protein. The table includes 560,000 or so distinct CDR3 sequences, 16% detected once. Specimen: CD8+ T cells from PBMCs. The receptors originated from a human donor in good health (CMV status not recorded). Some clones in this sample may be carry-over from other donors' samples. Each CDR3 is given with its conserved first and last residue. A D gene is named only where the DNA matches it firmly. Clone size appears in some rows only: once, few, many, or a class for an expanded clone.

CDR3 DNA	CDR3 protein	clone size	D gene	CDR3 length	V gene	J gene
TGTGCCAGCAGTCCGGGGGGGGCTGGCTATGGCTACACCTTC	CASSPGGAGYGYTF	many	NA	14	TRBV27	TRBJ1-2
TGTGCCAGCAGCTTAGCGCAGACGCCTATACAGGGCTACACCTTC	CASSLAQTPIQGYTF	NA	NA	15	TRBV7-9	TRBJ1-2
TGTGCCAGCAGACCGGACGTGCAGGGGGATTACGAGCAGTACTTC	CASRPDVQGDYEQYF	many	TRBD1	15	TRBV7-9	TRBJ2-7
TGTGCCAGCAGCGGGGTGTCTGGGACCTACGAGCAGTACTTC	CASSGVSGTYEQYF	NA	NA	14	TRBV6-6	TRBJ2-7
TGTGCCAGCAGCCAAGAGACTAGCTTGATTTACACAGATACGCAGTATTTT	CASSQETSLIYTDTQYF	NA	TRBD2	17	TRBV14	TRBJ2-3
TGTGCCAGCAGCCAATTGGCAGGGGGCGCGGATCAGCCCCAGCATTTT	CASSQLAGGADQPQHF	few	TRBD1	16	TRBV4-2	TRBJ1-5
TGTGCCAGCAGCTTAACAGGGGCAGATGAGACCCAGTACTTC	CASSLTGADETQYF	many	NA	14	TRBV7-3	TRBJ2-5
TGTGCCAGCAGTTCCCCAGAGATTCATGAAGCTTTCTTT	CASSSPEIHEAFF	NA	NA	13	TRBV27	TRBJ1-1
TGTGCCAGCATCATGGACAGGGACTATGGCTACACCTTC	CASIMDRDYGYTF	NA	TRBD1	13	TRBV7-9	TRBJ1-2
TGTGCCAGCAGCCAAACTAGGCAAGGGCTTCGCTACGAGCAGTACTTC	CASSQTRQGLRYEQYF	few	NA	16	TRBV4-2	TRBJ2-7
TGCGCCAGCAGCTACCGACTAGCGAGGAATGAGCAGTTCTTC	CASSYRLARNEQFF	NA	TRBD2	14	TRBV4-1	TRBJ2-1
TGCGCCAGCAGCGATCGACAGGGTATGGGGAACACTGAAGCTTTCTTT	CASSDRQGMGNTEAFF	few	TRBD1	16	TRBV5-1	TRBJ1-1
TGTGCCAGTAGTAATCCCCGACAAGAGGCATACGAGCAGTACTTC	CASSNPRQEAYEQYF	NA	NA	15	TRBV19	TRBJ2-7
TGTGCCACCAGTGGACCGGGACGGTATAGCAATCAGCCCCAGCATTTT	CATSGPGRYSNQPQHF	NA	NA	16	TRBV24-1	TRBJ1-5
TGTGCCAGCAGCTCAACGGGGGGGAGCTCCTACAATGTTCAGTTCTTC	CASSSTGGSSYNVQFF	NA	TRBD2	16	TRBV7-3	TRBJ2-1
TGTGCCAGCAGCTTGGCCTGGGGAGGGGTGGTGACCCAGTACTTC	CASSLAWGGVVTQYF	many	TRBD2	15	TRBV7-9	TRBJ2-5
TGTGCCAGCAGGCGCCGGACAGATCTCTCTGGGGCCAACGTCCTGACTTTC	CASRRRTDLSGANVLTF	many	NA	17	TRBV6-6	TRBJ2-6
TGTGCCACCAGCTCCCCAGGGGAGGAGGACACTGAAGCTTTCTTT	CATSSPGEEDTEAFF	NA	NA	15	TRBV15	TRBJ1-1
TGTGCCAGCAGGTCGAGGACTAGCCGAATGAATGAGCAGTTCTTC	CASRSRTSRMNEQFF	NA	TRBD2	15	TRBV14	TRBJ2-1
TGCAGTGCTCCCCCCTCGCGGGCGAAGTACAATGAGCAGTTCTTC	CSAPPSRAKYNEQFF	NA	NA	15	TRBV20-1	TRBJ2-1
TGCAGTGCCTTCATTTTCTTGGGTAGGGCTGCGGAGACCCAGTACTTC	CSAFIFLGRAAETQYF	few	NA	16	TRBV20-1	TRBJ2-5
TGTGCCAGCAGTTTAACTTATAATTCACCCCTCCACTTT	CASSLTYNSPLHF	NA	NA	13	TRBV28	TRBJ1-6
TGTGCCAGCAGCCCCCTATTACGGACAGGAGCTAGCACAGATACGCAGTATTTT	CASSPLLRTGASTDTQYF	NA	TRBD1	18	TRBV27	TRBJ2-3
TGTGCCAGCAGCAAGGGACTAGCGGGGATCCAAGAGACCCAGTACTTC	CASSKGLAGIQETQYF	many	TRBD2	16	TRBV7-8	TRBJ2-5
TGTGCCAGCAGCCGGAAACTCCGATCTGAAAAACTGTTTTTT	CASSRKLRSEKLFF	few	NA	14	TRBV3-1	TRBJ1-4
TGTGCCAGCAGCTTATCAGGGTCTGGGGAGCAGTTCTTC	CASSLSGSGEQFF	many	NA	13	TRBV7-6	TRBJ2-1
TGTGCCAGCAGCTTAACTGGGACAGGGCGGAACAATGAGCAGTTCTTC	CASSLTGTGRNNEQFF	many	TRBD1	16	TRBV7-8	TRBJ2-1
TGTGCCAGCACCCTAACCGGGGGGGAAGGAGATACGCAGTATTTT	CASTLTGGEGDTQYF	many	TRBD2	15	TRBV6-5	TRBJ2-3
TGCAGCGTGCCAGGTCCTCCGGGGGAGACCCAGTACTTC	CSVPGPPGETQYF	many	NA	13	TRBV29-1	TRBJ2-5
TGTGCCAGCAGTTACTTGCCGACCTCCTCCGGTGAGCAGTTCTTC	CASSYLPTSSGEQFF	many	NA	15	TRBV6-6	TRBJ2-1
TGTGCCAGCAGCCCCCTGTGGACCCTCACTAACCTTTACGAGACGTACTTC	CASSPLWTLTNLYETYF	NA	NA	17	TRBV11-1	TRBJ2-7
TGTGCCAGCAGGACGACAGTCTCCTACGAGCAGTACTTC	CASRTTVSYEQYF	many	NA	13	TRBV6-2/TRBV6-3	TRBJ2-7
TGTGCCAGCAGTGCGACTAGCGGACCCCGACGGGACTTC	CASSATSGPRRDF	few	TRBD2	13	TRBV7-9	TRBJ2-7